One sample yielded the 20 T cell receptor beta chains listed below, sequenced in a study of T cell responses to AZD1222 COVID-19 vaccine. TCRdb keeps only in-frame clones here, not all; method: immunoSEQ multiplex PCR. The table has 95,000 to 100,000 clones, less than 95% seen once; the top ten hold approximately 1.3%. The sequenced sample was peripheral blood, obtained on day 0 of AZD1222 vaccination. These receptors were collected from an adult in good health.

The V gene is TRBV29-1, the J gene TRBJ2-1, with TRBD2 matching over 15 bases. In germline, CDR1 is SQVTM, CDR2 ANQGSEA. This CDR3 has 18 residues. V shed 6 bases and J 0 bases; nucleotides not matched to a gene: 9. The CDR3 protein is CSVPGTSGGSRSYNEQFF. The CDR3, as DNA: TGCAGCGTCCCCGGGACTAGCGGGGGGAGCCGCTCCTACAATGAGCAGTTCTTC.

This clone came up once. The genes are TRBV18 and TRBJ1-6; the match to TRBD1 covers 10 bases. Germline V lookup: CDR1 KGHSH, CDR2 LQKENI. V was pared by 2 bases and J by 10 bases, with 5 bases of the junction left unmatched. This CDR3 has 15 amino acids. The CDR3 spells CASSPYRGQGSPLHF. CDR3 nucleotides: TGTGCCAGCTCACCATACCGGGGACAGGGGTCACCCCTCCACTTT. Full variable domain (remainder filled in from reference TRBV18 and TRBJ1-6): NAGVMQNPRHLVRRRGQEARLRCSPMKGHSHVYWYRQLPEEGLKFMVYLQKENIIDESGMPKERFSAEFPKEGPSILRIQQVVRGDSAAYFCASSPYRGQGSPLHFGNGTRLTVT.

This chain links TRBV5-1 with TRBJ2-1; maybe TRBD1 (6 bases). Trimming removed 4 bases at V and 5 bases at J, with 13 bases between. CDR1 and CDR2 (germline): SGHRS, YFSETQ. This CDR3 has 14 amino acids. CDR3 residues: CASSLDSGDNEQFF. The CDR3 DNA reads TGCGCCAGCAGCCTAGACTCAGGGGACAATGAGCAGTTCTTC.

This chain uses TRBV19 with TRBJ1-5; perhaps TRBD1 as D (5 bases). V lost 9 bases to trimming and J lost 6 bases, with 18 bases between them. The CDR3 totals 14 residues. Per the germline V gene, CDR1 is LNHDA and CDR2 is SQIVND (reference sequence). The CDR3 loop is CASSIVQGAQPQHF. The CDR3 DNA reads TGTGCCAGCTCTATTGTCCAGGGCGCTCAGCCCCAGCATTTT.

This chain links TRBV28 with TRBJ1-6; the match to TRBD1 covers 10 bases. CDR3 length: 16 residues. V shed 3 bases and J 10 bases; nucleotides not matched to a gene: 9. Germline-derived CDR1 and CDR2 are MDHEN and SYDVKM. CDR3 protein: CASSFPRTGGSSPLHF. The CDR3 region has the DNA TGTGCCAGCAGTTTCCCCCGGACAGGGGGTTCCTCACCCCTCCACTTT.

This sequence joins TRBV2 and TRBJ1-4; TRBD1 is a possible D gene (5 bases). V dropped 5 bases and J dropped 4 bases, with 11 bases sitting between them. The CDR3 is made up of 14 amino acids. Germline V CDR1 and CDR2: SNHLY, FYNNEI. The CDR3 DNA reads TGTGCCAGCAGTCCGCAGGGCGATAATGAAAAACTGTTTTTT. The encoded protein is CASSPQGDNEKLFF.

The chain combines TRBV5-4 with TRBJ1-1; 7 bases are shared with TRBD1. Losses at the gene ends were 5 bases for V and 0 bases for J; bases not matched to a gene: 4. This CDR3 has 14 residues. Germline-derived CDR1 and CDR2 are SGHNT and YYREEE (reference sequence). This chain's CDR3 is CASRPGQLNTEAFF. DNA of the CDR3: TGTGCCAGCAGACCGGGACAGCTGAACACTGAAGCTTTCTTT.

The genes are TRBV7-9 and TRBJ1-2; TRBD1 agrees at 8 bases. CDR3 length equals 12 residues. Trimming removed 8 bases from V and 9 bases from J; junction bases left unmatched: 8. The germline V gene encodes CDR1 SEHNR and CDR2 FQNEAQ (reference sequence). This CDR3 reads CASGRQGISYTF. Here the CDR3 DNA reads TGTGCCAGCGGAAGACAGGGGATTAGCTACACCTTC.

The CDR3 reads CATSVSTGNTYEQYF. Here the CDR3 DNA reads TGTGCCACCAGCGTGTCGACCGGCAATACCTACGAGCAGTACTTC. V usage is TRBV15 and J usage is TRBJ2-7; no clear D gene. Per germline, CDR1 LNHNV and CDR2 YYDKDF (reference sequence). The CDR3 loop spans 15 amino acids. Trimming cost V 5 bases and J 2 bases, with 16 bases left between them.

The chain uses TRBV7-8 and TRBJ1-1; no reliable D call. The CDR3 is 13 amino acids. Germline V gives CDR1 SGHVS, CDR2 FQNEAQ. V was clipped by 1 base and J by 1 base, with 4 bases between them. Here the CDR3 reads CASSLGANTEAFF. DNA of the CDR3: TGTGCCAGCAGCTTAGGGGCGAACACTGAAGCTTTCTTT.

With respect to this clone: Distinct nucleotide sequences in the sample also encode this CDR3. The chain couples TRBV19 to TRBJ2-7; D is uncertain. Germline V gene data show CDR1 as LNHDA and CDR2 as SQIVND (reference sequence). This CDR3 has 13 amino acids. Between the trimmed V and J ends, which lost 2 bases and 4 bases, there was a span of 9 bases. The CDR3 coding sequence is TGTGCCAGTAGTATAACACAAGGATACGAGCAGTACTTC. This encodes CASSITQGYEQYF.

This rearrangement joins TRBV6-5 to TRBJ1-1, with unresolved D. With 0 bases removed from V and 5 bases from J, the gap between germline ends came to 13 bases. Germline V CDR1 and CDR2: MNHEY, SVGAGI. The CDR3 has 15 residues. CDR3 region: CASSYSPFAGTEAFF. Written as DNA, the CDR3 is TGTGCCAGCAGTTACTCGCCCTTCGCCGGAACTGAAGCTTTCTTT.

This chain links TRBV9 with TRBJ1-3; no clear D. The V gene lost 2 bases and the J gene lost 1 base, with 7 bases spanning the gap. Germline V gene sequence: CDR1 SGDLS, CDR2 YYNGEE. The length of the CDR3 is 14 residues. The CDR3 loop is CASSVGESGNTIYF. As DNA, the CDR3 is TGTGCCAGCAGCGTCGGCGAATCTGGAAACACCATATATTTT.

V usage is TRBV28 and J usage is TRBJ2-7; D assignment may be TRBD1 or TRBD2 (6 bases each). The germline gives CDR1 MDHEN, CDR2 SYDVKM. The V and J ends lost 8 bases and 1 base respectively, with 15 bases between them. The CDR3 loop spans 14 amino acids. This CDR3 is CASGTGAGSYEQYF. In nucleotides, the CDR3 is TGTGCCAGCGGGACGGGGGCCGGATCCTACGAGCAGTACTTC.

V and J are TRBV10-1 and TRBJ1-2; D unresolved. This CDR3 region has 14 residues. V shed 4 bases and J shed 12 bases, with 21 bases lying between them. Germline CDR1 and CDR2: WNHNN and SYGVQD (reference sequence). The CDR3 DNA sequence: TGCGCCAGCAGTGTAATAGGGAAAATCCTAAATCACACCTTC. Encoded protein: CASSVIGKILNHTF.

This chain uses TRBV11-3 with TRBJ1-2, with no clear D. Trimming cost V 3 bases and J 4 bases, with 24 bases left between them. Germline V lookup: CDR1 SGHNT, CDR2 YENEEA. The CDR3 is made up of 18 amino acids. In nucleotides, the CDR3 is TGTGCCAGCAGCTTTCCCCCCCTGGGGTTAGTTGGGTCCTATGGCTACACCTTC. This sequence encodes CASSFPPLGLVGSYGYTF.

The chain employs TRBV6-5 and TRBJ1-2; tentatively, D is TRBD1 (6 bases). The CDR3 has 14 residues. Germline V gives CDR1 MNHEY, CDR2 SVGAGI. The V end lost 6 bases, the J end lost 3 bases, and 14 bases lay between the germline ends. The CDR3 region is CASRGGQTYYGYTF. CDR3 in DNA: TGTGCCAGCAGAGGGGGGCAGACCTACTATGGCTACACCTTC.

V is TRBV29-1 and J is TRBJ1-1; D gene unclear. Germline CDR1 reads SQVTM; CDR2 reads ANQGSEA. V lost 4 bases and J lost 7, with 10 bases in between. CDR3 length equals 11 residues. The chain's CDR3 is CSVGTAHEAFF. In DNA form, the CDR3 reads TGCAGCGTTGGAACAGCCCATGAAGCTTTCTTT.

The chain employs TRBV28 and TRBJ1-5; D perhaps matches TRBD1 (5 bases). This CDR3 comprises 17 residues. CDR1 is MDHEN, CDR2 SYDVKM, per germline. Trimming cost V 5 bases and J 4 bases, with 21 bases left between them. CDR3 in amino acids: CASSPWDGTGRNQPQHF. DNA of the CDR3: TGTGCCAGCAGTCCATGGGACGGCACAGGCAGGAATCAGCCCCAGCATTTT.

The chain carries TRBV18 and TRBJ2-6; 8 nucleotides agree with TRBD1. The CDR3 length is 16 residues. The V gene end was trimmed by 6 bases and the J gene end by 2 bases; junction bases not matched to a gene: 6. CDR1 and CDR2 (germline): KGHSH, LQKENI. The CDR3 reads CASSQQGAAGANVLTF. The DNA of the CDR3 is TGTGCCAGCTCGCAGCAGGGGGCTGCTGGGGCCAACGTCCTGACTTTC.